This T cell receptor (beta chain) was observed in a study of blood T cell repertoires in COVID-19 (dated by TCRdb to the early 2020s). Context from the whole study: Samples covering the acute and convalescent phases of COVID-19 were provided by collaborators in the United States, Italy and Spain. The repertoires were released in a freely available public database meant as a resource for research on the immune response to SARS-CoV-2. The prospective study material was composed of cDNA or gDNA derived from T cells, B-cell-depleted T cells, or PBMCs. Where available, HLA class I and class II types were taken from metadata supplied by the sample provider and were not determined by assay-based typing. Samples came from the ongoing ImmuneRACE study (first 160 participants) plus 1,254 subjects from 6 global collaborators. Subjects who had been exposed to COVID-19, were actively infected with it, or had recovered from it provided the deeply sampled blood TCRbeta repertoires that made up the dataset. Nearly every sample came with metadata listing a de-identified subject ID, COVID-19 status, age in years and sex.

CDR1 MNHNS and CDR2 SASEGT are derived from the germline V gene. From the cysteine up to the phenylalanine, the CDR3 has a length of 16 residues. Just CDR3 DNA is preserved here, 48 bases in frame from base 1. At the junction V is shortened by 2 bases and J by 0 bases, with 11 bases in between. Notes on this clone: The antigen it binds to is not known. No clone much larger than this one lies a single base away; base qualities are absent.

Participants in the prospective study were enrolled through a virtual design, were aged 18 to 89 years, and lived in about 25 United States geographic areas. In the prospective study, cohorts were assigned on the basis of participant-reported clinical history obtained from a screening survey and a study questionnaire. Exposed participants had been in contact, within 2 weeks of entering the study, with a person who had a PCR-confirmed or clinician-diagnosed case of COVID-19. Mobile phlebotomists in the prospective study collected whole blood, serum and a nasopharyngeal or oropharyngeal swab from every participant. Participants in the prospective study had the option to provide additional blood draws and questionnaires over an approximately 2-month period. Prospective study blood samples were shipped either frozen or at room temperature before DNA extraction. The immunoSEQ Assay, a bias-controlled multiplex PCR, was used to amplify TCRbeta CDR3 regions from genomic DNA. The authors processed their data as follows. Within the assay, amplification of reference gene primers was used to estimate how many nucleated cells each sample contained. Sequence reads were collapsed and filtered to measure the absolute abundance of every unique TCRbeta CDR3 rearrangement. For each sample, productive Simpson clonality was calculated as the square root of Simpson's diversity index over productive rearrangements. In TCRdb, the immuneACCESS table is reduced to in-frame sequences with V and J assigned. These tables do not hold every clone; where another copy was compared, an unresolved V gene accounts for under half, and the others remain unexplained. Clone size and the V and J calls come from that table; the DNA yielded D and trimming. Within this sample are roughly 380,000 clones, with about 90% of them counted one time only. Of the sample, around 0.92% is held by the ten largest clones.

On the study overall, not on this receptor specifically: Clinical and demographic metadata were provided uncurated, with the amount varying by source and participant.

Source material: PBMCs or T cells enriched from blood (not recorded which). This chain is built from TRBV6-1 and TRBJ2-4; tentative D gene TRBD2, with 5 bases matching. This clonotype originated in a woman in her 30s who had been exposed to COVID-19. The CDR3 reads CASSEFGNSAKNIQYF. At the DNA level, the sequence is TGTGCCAGCAGTGAATTCGGGAATTCAGCCAAAAACATTCAGTACTTC.